The source of this T cell receptor (beta chain) is a study of blood T cells in healthy people across ages. This clonotype was found a few times. Germline V CDR1 and CDR2: SGHRS, YFSETQ. The CDR3 contains 11 residues. The V end lost 8 bases, the J end lost 5 bases, and 11 bases lay between the germline ends. A second PCR, run for about 7 to 11 cycles, used a sample-barcoded 5' primer plus a J-beta primer mix. Each TCR beta cDNA got a 12-nucleotide random molecular identifier. Using its own MiXCR run on the 5' RACE reads, TCRdb lists one record per CDR3 protein. The table records 500,000 to 550,000 distinct CDR3 sequences, nearly 25% of them present only once. These same data were also listed under a study on T cells of mothers and their children.

The origin of this receptor is a boy between 10 and 17 years old in good health. Input material: blood. The chain has TRBV5-1 and TRBJ2-7; D remains unclear. CDR3 coding DNA: TGCGCCAGTCCAAGGCTAAACGAGCAGTACTTC. Amino acids: CASPRLNEQYF.